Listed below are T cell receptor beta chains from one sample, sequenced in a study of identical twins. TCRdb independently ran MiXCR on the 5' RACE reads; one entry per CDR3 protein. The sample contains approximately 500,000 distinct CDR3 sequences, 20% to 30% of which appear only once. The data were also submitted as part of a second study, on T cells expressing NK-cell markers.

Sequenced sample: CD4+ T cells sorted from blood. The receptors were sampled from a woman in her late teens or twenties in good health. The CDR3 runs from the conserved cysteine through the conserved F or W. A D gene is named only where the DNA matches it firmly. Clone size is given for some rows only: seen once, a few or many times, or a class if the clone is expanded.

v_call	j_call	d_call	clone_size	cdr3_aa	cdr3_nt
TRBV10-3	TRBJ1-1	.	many	CAISDGNTEAFF	TGTGCCATCAGTGACGGGAACACTGAAGCTTTCTTT
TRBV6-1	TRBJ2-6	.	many	CASRRQSSGANVLTF	TGTGCCAGCAGACGACAGAGCTCTGGGGCCAACGTCCTGACTTTC
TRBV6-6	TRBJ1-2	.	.	CASRQGSHGYTF	TGTGCCAGCAGACAGGGTTCTCATGGCTACACCTTC
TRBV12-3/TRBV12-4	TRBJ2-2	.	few	CASSLNARNTGELFF	TGTGCCAGCAGTTTAAACGCCAGGAACACCGGGGAGCTGTTTTTT
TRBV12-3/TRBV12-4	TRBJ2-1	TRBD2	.	CASSSSGRARSYNEQFF	TGTGCCAGCAGTTCTAGCGGGAGGGCCCGCTCCTACAATGAGCAGTTCTTC
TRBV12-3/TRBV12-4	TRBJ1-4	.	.	CASTPGPNEKLFF	TGTGCCAGCACTCCGGGGCCGAATGAAAAACTGTTTTTT
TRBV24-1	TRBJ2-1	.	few	CATSDRASSYNEQFF	TGTGCCACCAGTGACAGGGCATCCTCCTACAATGAGCAGTTCTTC
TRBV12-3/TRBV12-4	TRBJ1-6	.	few	CASSLRLDNSPLHF	TGTGCCAGCAGTTTAAGGCTCGATAATTCACCCCTCCACTTT
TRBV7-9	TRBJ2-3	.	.	CASVHESTSTDTQYF	TGTGCCAGCGTTCACGAGTCGACTAGCACAGATACGCAGTATTTT
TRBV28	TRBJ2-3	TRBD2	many	CASSTPFALADTDTQYF	TGTGCCAGCAGTACACCCTTCGCACTAGCGGACACAGATACGCAGTATTTT
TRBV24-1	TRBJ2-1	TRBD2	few	CATSGLAGGNEQFF	TGTGCCACCAGTGGACTAGCGGGAGGTAATGAGCAGTTCTTC
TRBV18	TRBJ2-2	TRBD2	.	CASSTSGRPGELFF	TGTGCCAGCTCAACTAGCGGGAGACCCGGGGAGCTGTTTTTT
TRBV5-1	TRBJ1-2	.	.	CASSLGRTNNYGYTF	TGCGCCAGCAGCTTGGGGCGGACCAACAACTATGGCTACACCTTC
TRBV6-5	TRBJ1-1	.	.	CASRGVTEAFF	TGTGCCAGCAGGGGGGTCACTGAAGCTTTCTTT
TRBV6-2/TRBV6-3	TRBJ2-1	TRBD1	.	CASSFQPWTGQQFF	TGTGCCAGCAGTTTCCAACCGTGGACAGGGCAGCAGTTCTTC
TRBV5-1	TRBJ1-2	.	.	CASSLGTGSSHGYTF	TGCGCCAGCAGCTTGGGCACAGGGTCCTCTCATGGCTACACCTTC
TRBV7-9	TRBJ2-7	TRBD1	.	CASSADRDYEQYF	TGTGCCAGCAGCGCGGACAGGGATTACGAGCAGTACTTC
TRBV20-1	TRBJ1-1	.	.	CSAPTGGGSNTEAFF	TGCAGTGCCCCTACGGGGGGCGGAAGTAACACTGAAGCTTTCTTT
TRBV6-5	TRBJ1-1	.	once	CASSRAGTEAFF	TGTGCCAGCAGCCGAGCAGGGACTGAAGCTTTCTTT
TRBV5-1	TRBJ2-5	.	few	CASSLFRGLQETQYF	TGCGCCAGCAGCTTGTTTCGGGGCCTCCAAGAGACCCAGTACTTC
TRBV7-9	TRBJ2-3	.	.	CASSHRRDTDTQYF	TGTGCCAGCAGCCACCGCAGAGACACAGATACGCAGTATTTT
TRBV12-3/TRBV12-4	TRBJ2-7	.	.	CASTRDGYEQYF	TGTGCCAGCACTCGGGACGGGTACGAGCAGTACTTC
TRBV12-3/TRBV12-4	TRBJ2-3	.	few	CASSSRVTDTQYF	TGTGCCAGCAGTTCTCGGGTCACAGATACGCAGTATTTT
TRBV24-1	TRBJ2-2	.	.	CATSPALPGNTGELFF	TGTGCCACCAGCCCAGCCCTACCTGGGAACACCGGGGAGCTGTTTTTT
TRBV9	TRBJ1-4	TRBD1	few	CASSPHKGANMEKLFF	TGTGCCAGCAGCCCACACAAGGGGGCGAATATGGAAAAACTGTTTTTT
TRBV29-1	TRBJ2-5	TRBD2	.	CSVTSGEETQYF	TGCAGCGTAACTAGCGGGGAAGAGACCCAGTACTTC
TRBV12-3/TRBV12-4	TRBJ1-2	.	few	CASSFRLRVGYTF	TGTGCCAGCAGTTTTAGGCTCCGAGTTGGCTACACCTTC
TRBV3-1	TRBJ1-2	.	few	CASSQYGGARGYTF	TGTGCCAGCAGCCAATACGGGGGGGCGCGTGGCTACACCTTC
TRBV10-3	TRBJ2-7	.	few	CAISLAASYEQYF	TGTGCCATCAGTTTAGCGGCCTCCTACGAGCAGTACTTC
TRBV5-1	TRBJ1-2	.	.	CASSLEPQYGYTF	TGCGCCAGCAGCTTGGAACCGCAGTATGGCTACACCTTC
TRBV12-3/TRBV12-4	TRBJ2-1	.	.	CASSPSDNEQFF	TGTGCCAGCAGTCCTAGTGACAATGAGCAGTTCTTC
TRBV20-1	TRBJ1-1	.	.	CSASRGTVNTEAFF	TGCAGTGCCAGCAGGGGCACGGTGAACACTGAAGCTTTCTTT
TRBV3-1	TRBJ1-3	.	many	CASSQDQGWGTIYF	TGTGCCAGCAGCCAAGATCAAGGGTGGGGCACCATATATTTT
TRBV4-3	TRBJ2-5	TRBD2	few	CASSLAGVEAETQYF	TGCGCCAGCAGTCTAGCGGGAGTCGAGGCAGAGACCCAGTACTTC
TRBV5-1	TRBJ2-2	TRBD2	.	CASSLVTSGSISGELFF	TGCGCCAGCAGCTTGGTGACTAGCGGGAGTATTTCCGGGGAGCTGTTTTTT
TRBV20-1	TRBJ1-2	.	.	CSALTASGYGYTF	TGCAGTGCCCTGACAGCGAGTGGCTATGGCTACACCTTC
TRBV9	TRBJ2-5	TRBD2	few	CASSVVPSGGQETQYF	TGTGCCAGCAGCGTAGTCCCTAGCGGGGGCCAAGAGACCCAGTACTTC
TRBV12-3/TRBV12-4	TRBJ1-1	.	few	CASRLRGGENAFF	TGTGCCAGCAGGTTGAGGGGGGGCGAGAACGCTTTCTTT
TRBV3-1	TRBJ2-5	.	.	CASSQDRGPQETQYF	TGTGCCAGCAGCCAAGACCGGGGGCCTCAAGAGACCCAGTACTTC
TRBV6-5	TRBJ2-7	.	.	CASSYRSGRRPYEQYF	TGTGCCAGCAGTTACAGGTCTGGGAGGAGACCCTACGAGCAGTACTTC
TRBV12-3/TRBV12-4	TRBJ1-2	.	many	CASRRLTGLGGYTF	TGTGCCAGCAGGCGACTGACAGGTTTGGGTGGCTACACCTTC
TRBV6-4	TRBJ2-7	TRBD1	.	CASIQLRAGGYEQYF	TGTGCCAGCATCCAACTCCGGGCAGGGGGCTACGAGCAGTACTTC
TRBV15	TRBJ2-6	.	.	CATSMGSTALGANVLTF	TGTGCCACCAGCATGGGGTCCACGGCTCTTGGGGCCAACGTCCTGACTTTC
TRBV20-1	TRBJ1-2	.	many	CSAREHTF	TGCAGTGCTAGAGAGCACACCTTC
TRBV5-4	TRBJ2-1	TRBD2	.	CASSQTSGGRNEQFF	TGTGCCAGCAGCCAAACTAGCGGGGGGCGCAATGAGCAGTTCTTC
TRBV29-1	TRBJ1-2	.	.	CSVGGAAVYGYTF	TGCAGCGTTGGCGGGGCCGCCGTCTATGGCTACACCTTC
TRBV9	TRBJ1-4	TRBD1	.	CASSTVPGQYNEKLFF	TGTGCCAGCAGCACCGTACCGGGACAGTATAATGAAAAACTGTTTTTT
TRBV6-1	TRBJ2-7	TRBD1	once	CAVARDSSYEQYF	TGTGCCGTCGCACGGGACAGTTCCTACGAGCAGTACTTC
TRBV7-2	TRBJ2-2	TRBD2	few	CASSLAGLGTGELFF	TGTGCCAGCAGCTTAGCGGGACTAGGCACCGGGGAGCTGTTTTTT
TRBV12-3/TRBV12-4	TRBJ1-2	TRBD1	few	CASSLQGANYGYTF	TGTGCCAGCAGTCTTCAGGGGGCGAACTATGGCTACACCTTC
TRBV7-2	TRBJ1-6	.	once	CASSYLGQNSPLHF	TGTGCCAGCAGCTACTTAGGACAGAATTCACCCCTCCACTTT
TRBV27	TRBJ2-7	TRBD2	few	CASSPLGSGPAYEQYF	TGTGCCAGCAGTCCCTTGGGTAGCGGGCCTGCTTACGAGCAGTACTTC
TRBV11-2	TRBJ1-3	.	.	CASSLEALRNTIYF	TGTGCCAGCAGCTTAGAGGCTCTACGGAACACCATATATTTT
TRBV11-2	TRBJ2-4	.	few	CASSLDLRVPKNIQYF	TGTGCCAGCAGCTTAGACTTGCGGGTTCCCAAAAACATTCAGTACTTC
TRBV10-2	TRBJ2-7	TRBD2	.	CASRRTSGKGREQYF	TGCGCCAGCAGAAGGACTAGCGGGAAGGGGCGCGAGCAGTACTTC
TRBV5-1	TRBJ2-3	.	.	CASSLVGTGTSSPDTQYF	TGCGCCAGCAGCTTGGTTGGGACAGGGACTAGCTCCCCAGATACGCAGTATTTT
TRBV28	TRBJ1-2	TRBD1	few	CASRIGTAYGYTF	TGTGCCAGTAGGATCGGGACAGCCTATGGCTACACCTTC
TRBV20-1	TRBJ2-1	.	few	CSARSAWSSYNEQFF	TGCAGTGCTAGGTCAGCTTGGAGCTCCTACAATGAGCAGTTCTTC
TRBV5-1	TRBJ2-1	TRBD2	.	CASSDNSGGPYNEQFF	TGCGCCAGCAGTGATAATAGCGGGGGGCCATACAATGAGCAGTTCTTC
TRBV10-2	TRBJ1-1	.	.	CASNRGPSAKFTEAFF	TGCGCCAGCAACCGGGGACCCAGTGCGAAATTCACTGAAGCTTTCTTT